This entry describes one TCR beta chain. Its antigen is not known. These data are taken from a study of regulatory T cells in long-lasting Graves disease. The study's findings and limits: Newly diagnosed disease favored TRBV20-1 and TRBJ2-1 over persistent disease. Persistent patients had more shared public clonotypes (under 3,000) than new patients (about 970).

The CDR3 consists of 14 residues. Trimming stripped 6 bases from V and 5 bases from J, with 16 bases between. CDR3-region Arm-PCR and iRepertoire HTBI primers produced the TCR beta libraries. MiXCR, applied by TCRdb to the multiplex PCR reads, yields one record per CDR3 protein. The sample carries a few hundred thousand distinct CDR3 sequences, about 13% recorded once. The sample's time point: newly diagnosed GD, antithyroid drugs for less than 3 months. From PBMCs, RNA was extracted and then used to make the TCR library. These data were also reused for a study on T cells in Graves' hyperthyroidism and ophthalmopathy.

J is TRBJ1-2 and V is TRBV12-3 or TRBV12-4; D not certain. The TCR comes from a man younger than 45 with Graves disease. The specimen comprised peripheral blood mononuclear cells (PBMCs), sampled at new diagnosis, from a patient treated with antithyroid drugs. CDR3 region: CASRLTLLIYGYTF. The CDR3 coding sequence is TGTGCCAGCAGACTTACACTATTGATATATGGCTACACCTTC.